The clone carrying this TCR beta chain was observed a single time. The data were taken from a study of blood T cell repertoires in COVID-19. At the level of the study: The study drew acute and convalescent COVID-19 samples from the United States, Italy and Spain. T cells, B-cell-depleted T cells, or PBMCs provided the cDNA or gDNA that served as material.

The CDR3 runs 16 residues. V dropped 7 bases and J dropped 1 base, with 19 bases sitting between them. Germline V gives CDR1 LNHDA, CDR2 SQIVND (reference sequence). In the authors' workflow: Reference gene primer amplification yielded estimated nucleated cell counts. Assay: immunoSEQ multiplex PCR; the TCRdb copy retains only in-frame clones and omits some. V and J calls and clone size are as listed in that table; D and trimming were resolved from the DNA. The repertoire holds roughly 120,000 clones, 88% seen once, with roughly 1% in the top ten. The chain employs TRBV19 and TRBJ1-1; D is uncertain. The sequencing input was peripheral blood. The sequence was collected from a woman aged 50 to 65 with active or convalescent COVID-19. The chain's CDR3 is CASTGVGRSKNTEAFF. In nucleotides, the CDR3 is TGTGCCAGTACCGGGGTAGGCCGCTCAAAGAACACTGAAGCTTTCTTT.